This T cell receptor (beta chain) was sequenced in a study of T cell responses to AZD1222 COVID-19 vaccine. Study observations and caveats: The donors showed a predominance of white British ancestry and of females, with possible underestimation of clonal diversity.

Generated by immunoSEQ multiplex PCR, the TCRdb table keeps only in-frame clones and is missing some. The sample has about 75,000 clones, about 91% seen once. Germline-derived CDR1 and CDR2 are MNHNS and SASEGT. V shed 2 bases and J shed 7 bases, with 12 bases lying between them. The CDR3 loop spans 14 amino acids. With respect to this clone: Antigen unknown.

This receptor was identified in an adult who received the MenACWY meningococcal vaccine as a control. Here the sequenced sample was peripheral blood, taken 28 days after the second dose of the MenACWY control vaccine. The genes are TRBV6-1 and TRBJ1-3; no reliable D call. This CDR3 is CASSERRGGNTIYF. The CDR3 coding sequence is TGTGCCAGCAGTGAAAGGCGTGGAGGGAACACCATATATTTT.